This entry lists 31 T cell receptor beta chains sequenced from one sample in a study of cytomegalovirus exposure and HLA in healthy donors. PCR primers comprised 60 Vbeta and 13 Jbeta primers. Here immunoSEQ multiplex PCR was the method, and the copy in TCRdb shows in-frame clones only, minus some. The sample lists some 210,000 clones; around 86% were seen once. Input material: PBMCs. These receptors all come from a man in his thirties or forties in good health and CMV-seronegative.

This clone has just one count. The chain carries TRBV18 and TRBJ2-5; TRBD2 agrees at 15 bases. The junction had 9 bases not matched to a gene; V was cut back by 3 bases and J by 4 bases. CDR1 and CDR2 from the germline V gene are KGHSH and LQKENI. The CDR3 totals 18 residues. CDR3: CASSPRTSGRAGIETQYF. For the CDR3, the DNA is TGTGCCAGCTCACCTCGGACTAGCGGGAGGGCCGGTATAGAGACCCAGTACTTC.

The rearrangement links TRBV5-1 to TRBJ1-1; 10 positions agree with TRBD1. Germline lookup yields CDR1 SGHRS and CDR2 YFSETQ. The CDR3 runs to 16 residues. Losses at the gene ends were 6 bases for V and 5 bases for J; bases not matched to a gene: 13. CDR3 DNA: TGCGCCAGCAAAAAAGGGACAGGGGATGGCTGGACTGAAGCTTTCTTT. This sequence encodes CASKKGTGDGWTEAFF.

The chain employs TRBV5-6 and TRBJ1-2; 7 bases match TRBD1. Germline V lookup: CDR1 SGHDT, CDR2 YYEEEE. The V and J ends lost 0 bases and 3 bases, in that order; junction bases with no gene match: 2. This CDR3 contains 14 residues. The CDR3 here is CASSLGTGYYGYTF. In DNA, the CDR3 is TGTGCCAGCAGCTTGGGGACAGGATACTATGGCTACACCTTC.

J is TRBJ2-1 and V is TRBV19; 8 positions match TRBD2. The CDR3 sequence is 13 residues long. V trimming: 4 bases; J trimming: 12 bases; junction bases outside the gene matches: 8. Per germline, CDR1 LNHDA and CDR2 SQIVND (reference sequence). The CDR3 protein is CASSKRGQSRQFF. The DNA of the CDR3 is TGTGCCAGTAGTAAGCGGGGGCAATCGCGGCAGTTCTTC.

This chain joins TRBV4-1 and TRBJ2-6; D perhaps matches TRBD2 (7 bases). Trimming shortened V by 4 bases and J by 2 bases, and 12 bases separated the two germline ends. This CDR3 has 16 residues. The germline CDR1 and CDR2 sequences are MGHRA and YSYEKL. CDR3 amino acids: CASSPGEGPGANVLTF. CDR3 bases: TGCGCCAGCAGCCCAGGGGAGGGGCCTGGGGCCAACGTCCTGACTTTC.

This clone was counted a few times. V and J are TRBV30 and TRBJ1-4; tentatively, D is TRBD1 (6 bases). The germline V gene encodes CDR1 GTSNPN and CDR2 SVGIG (reference sequence). Deletions cut 7 bases from V and 7 bases from J, with 13 bases between. This CDR3 contains 12 residues. CDR3: CASWGGVEKLFF. In nucleotides, the CDR3 is TGTGCCTCGTGGGGGGGCGTTGAAAAACTGTTTTTT.

This chain connects TRBV7-2 to TRBJ1-1; D not resolved. Germline lookup yields CDR1 SGHTA and CDR2 FQGNSA. The germline V and J ends were trimmed by 1 base and 1 base, with 7 bases remaining between them. The CDR3 consists of 14 residues. The CDR3: CASSLVGANTEAFF. DNA for the CDR3: TGTGCCAGCAGCTTAGTGGGAGCGAACACTGAAGCTTTCTTT. Full variable domain (rest looked up from reference TRBV7-2 and TRBJ1-1): GAGVSQSPSNKVTEKGKDVELRCDPISGHTALYWYRQSLGQGLEFLIYFQGNSAPDKSGLPSDRFSAERTGGSVSTLTIQRTQQEDSAVYLCASSLVGANTEAFFGQGTRLTVV.

This chain uses TRBV7-9 with TRBJ1-1; D is possibly TRBD1 (6 bases). The V end was cut by 4 bases, the J end by 1 base, with 16 bases between. The CDR3 is 16 residues long. In germline, CDR1 is SEHNR, CDR2 FQNEAQ (reference sequence). CDR3 bases: TGTGCCAGCAGCTCTCCAGGAGGGGGGGGGAACACTGAAGCTTTCTTT. Protein: CASSSPGGGGNTEAFF. Together with reference TRBV7-9 and TRBJ1-1, the CDR3 gives the full variable domain: DTGVSQNPRHKITKRGQNVTFRCDPISEHNRLYWYRQTLGQGPEFLTYFQNEAQLEKSRLLSDRFSAERPKGSFSTLEIQRTEQGDSAMYLCASSSPGGGGNTEAFFGQGTRLTVV.

This chain joins TRBV6-6 and TRBJ1-2; 7 nucleotides match TRBD1. Trimming removed 6 bases from V and 2 bases from J; junction bases left unmatched: 6. Germline values: CDR1 MNHNY, CDR2 SVGAGI (reference sequence). This CDR3 contains 14 residues. The CDR3 here is CASSYDRANYGYTF. The CDR3 coding sequence is TGTGCCAGCAGCTACGACAGGGCCAACTATGGCTACACCTTC.

This chain links TRBV18 with TRBJ1-1, with a possible D match to TRBD1 (6 bases). CDR1 is KGHSH and CDR2 is LQKENI in the germline V gene. The CDR3 runs to 13 residues. V lost 7 bases and J 1 base, leaving 10 bases between the germline ends. The CDR3 bases are TGTGCCAGCTGCGGGGGCCCGAACACTGAAGCTTTCTTT. This codes for CASCGGPNTEAFF.

The genes are TRBV2 and TRBJ2-2; TRBD1 matches at 7 bases. Germline V gene lookup returns CDR1 SNHLY and CDR2 FYNNEI. V was pared by 8 bases and J by 0 bases, with 6 bases of the junction left unmatched. There are 15 residues in the CDR3. CDR3 region: CASWDRHPNTGELFF. CDR3 DNA: TGTGCCAGCTGGGACAGACACCCGAACACCGGGGAGCTGTTTTTT.

This sequence joins TRBV19 and TRBJ2-7; D may be TRBD1 (5 bases). V lost 5 bases, J lost 1 base, and 9 bases lay in between. Germline V gives CDR1 LNHDA, CDR2 SQIVND (reference sequence). The length of the CDR3 is 13 residues. The CDR3 protein is CASSFRGSYEQYF. The CDR3 DNA is TGTGCCAGTAGTTTTAGGGGATCCTACGAGCAGTACTTC.

This chain links TRBV29-1 with TRBJ2-7; 9 bases fit TRBD2. Germline V gives CDR1 SQVTM, CDR2 ANQGSEA. J lost 5 bases, V lost 7 bases, and 9 bases had no gene match. The CDR3 has 13 residues. The CDR3 spells CSASGGIEDEQYF. The CDR3 DNA reads as TGCAGCGCGAGCGGGGGGATTGAGGACGAGCAGTACTTC.

A single count supports this clone. The chain has TRBV7-8 and TRBJ2-7; D ambiguous. The CDR3 spans 14 residues. V was trimmed by 6 bases and J by 3 bases, leaving 15 bases between them. Per the germline V gene, CDR1 is SGHVS and CDR2 is FQNEAQ. The chain's CDR3 is CASRRPGQNYEQYF. The CDR3 bases are TGTGCCAGCAGGCGTCCCGGTCAAAACTACGAGCAGTACTTC.

CDR3 in DNA: TGTGCCAGCAGATTCTTAGACAGGCTCCAAGAGACCCAGTACTTC. This gives the protein CASRFLDRLQETQYF. The gene calls are TRBV6-6 and TRBJ2-5; D perhaps matches TRBD1 (6 bases). Trimming stripped 6 bases from V and 1 base from J, with 15 bases between. The CDR3 has 15 amino acids. The germline V gene has CDR1 MNHNY and CDR2 SVGAGI (reference sequence).

The genes are TRBV27 and TRBJ1-5, with 7 nucleotides matching TRBD1. CDR1 is MNHEY, CDR2 SMNVEV, per germline (reference sequence). The CDR3 extends over 15 amino acids. J lost 3 bases, V lost 7 bases, and 9 bases had no gene match. CDR3 in amino acids: CASKPLGGDNQPQHF. CDR3 bases: TGTGCCAGCAAACCCCTAGGGGGCGACAATCAGCCCCAGCATTTT.

The chain has TRBV5-1 and TRBJ2-5; 10 bases are a match to TRBD2. Near its end, the DNA agrees better with TRBJ2-7, so the J call may be wrong. The CDR3 runs 18 residues. Per the germline V gene, CDR1 is SGHRS and CDR2 is YFSETQ. DNA of the CDR3: TGCGCCAGCAGCTTGGGATCTAGCGGGAGCTTCACAACCTACGAGCAGTACTTC. Protein: CASSLGSSGSFTTYEQYF.

This chain connects TRBV4-1 to TRBJ1-1, with TRBD1 as a possible D gene (6 bases). Germline loops: CDR1 MGHRA, CDR2 YSYEKL. V was cut by 5 bases and J by 11 bases, with 24 bases left in between. The CDR3 is 15 residues long. CDR3 protein: CASSSHFGGARTAFF. The CDR3 coding sequence is TGCGCCAGCAGCTCCCACTTTGGGGGGGCGCGGACGGCTTTCTTT.

The chain employs TRBV27 and TRBJ1-2; perhaps TRBD1 as D (5 bases). Trimming stripped 3 bases from V and 7 bases from J, with 9 bases between. Germline V gene lookup returns CDR1 MNHEY and CDR2 SMNVEV (reference sequence). The CDR3 loop spans 12 amino acids. Here the CDR3 reads CASSFPGLGYTF. The CDR3 DNA sequence: TGTGCCAGCAGTTTCCCAGGGCTTGGCTACACCTTC.

This clone was recorded only once. The V call is TRBV28, the J call TRBJ2-7, with TRBD1 matching over 7 bases. This CDR3 comprises 15 residues. The junction had 13 bases not matched to a gene; V was cut back by 7 bases and J by 4 bases. Germline CDR1 and CDR2: MDHEN and SYDVKM. The CDR3 here is CASTLGTARVYEQYF. CDR3 DNA: TGTGCCAGCACCTTAGGGACAGCCCGGGTGTACGAGCAGTACTTC.

The J gene is TRBJ1-1, the V gene TRBV6-1; 11 bases agree with TRBD1. V trimming: 6 bases; J trimming: 5 bases; junction bases outside the gene matches: 5. The CDR3 totals 14 residues. The germline V gene encodes CDR1 MNHNS and CDR2 SASEGT. The CDR3 protein is CASRWTGGRTEAFF. DNA for the CDR3: TGTGCCAGCAGGTGGACAGGGGGCCGGACTGAAGCTTTCTTT.

V usage is TRBV28 and J usage is TRBJ2-4, with TRBD1 identical over 9 bases. Unmatched junction bases numbered 3, after V lost 5 bases and J lost 4 bases. CDR3 length: 14 amino acids. Germline V gene sequence: CDR1 MDHEN, CDR2 SYDVKM. The CDR3 is CASSRQGVKNIQYF. CDR3 in DNA: TGTGCCAGCAGTCGACAGGGGGTAAAAAACATTCAGTACTTC.

This chain connects TRBV7-9 to TRBJ1-1; TRBD1 matches at 7 bases. Germline trimming cut 5 bases from V and 0 bases from J; bases unmatched to any gene: 6. The CDR3 runs to 15 residues. CDR1 and CDR2 (germline): SEHNR, FQNEAQ (reference sequence). The CDR3 spells CASSNTGAMNTEAFF. The CDR3 DNA reads TGTGCCAGCAGCAATACAGGGGCCATGAACACTGAAGCTTTCTTT.

J is TRBJ1-5 and V is TRBV6-4, with D possibly TRBD1 on 6 matching bases. Trimming pared 0 bases from V and 7 bases from J, leaving 10 bases between. Germline assignment: CDR1 MRHNA and CDR2 SNTAGT. The CDR3 contains 14 residues. CDR3 sequence: CASSDSTGSQPQHF. As DNA, the CDR3 is TGTGCCAGCAGTGACTCCACAGGGAGCCAGCCCCAGCATTTT.

With respect to this clone: Germline and junction disagree at one end, which may indicate a read error. The chain links TRBV19 to TRBJ2-3; TRBD2 matches at 8 bases. Germline CDR1 and CDR2: LNHDA and SQIVND (reference sequence). CDR3 length equals 14 residues. Here the CDR3 DNA reads TGTGCCAGTCGTATAGCGGGGAGCACAGATACGCAGTATTTT. Translating gives CASRIAGSTDTQYF.

In the case of this clone: Germline and junction disagree at one end, which may indicate a read error. J is TRBJ2-7 and V is TRBV7-7; 13 bases line up with TRBD2. Germline V gives CDR1 SSHAT, CDR2 FNYEAQ (reference sequence). CDR3 size: 16 residues. CDR3 in DNA: TGTGCTAGCAGCCCCGGGACTAGCGGGACCCGCTACGAGCAGTACTTC. It translates to CASSPGTSGTRYEQYF.

The chain employs TRBV7-9 and TRBJ1-1, with D uncertain. CDR1 is SEHNR and CDR2 is FQNEAQ in the germline V gene (reference sequence). V lost 5 bases and J 7 bases, leaving 8 bases between the germline ends. CDR3 length: 11 amino acids. The CDR3 DNA follows: TGTGCCAGCAGCCCACGAGATGAAGCTTTCTTT. Encoded protein: CASSPRDEAFF.

V gene TRBV19 combines with J gene TRBJ2-7; the match to TRBD1 covers 8 bases. Germline V lookup: CDR1 LNHDA, CDR2 SQIVND (reference sequence). The CDR3 extends over 17 amino acids. Germline trimming cut 0 bases from V and 3 bases from J; bases unmatched to any gene: 10. The CDR3 sequence is CASSIDPRTGFYYEQYF. Written as DNA, the CDR3 is TGTGCCAGTAGTATAGATCCCCGGACAGGGTTCTACTACGAGCAGTACTTC. Full variable domain (outside the CDR3, taken from reference TRBV19 and TRBJ2-7): DGGITQSPKYLFRKEGQNVTLSCEQNLNHDAMYWYRQDPGQGLRLIYYSQIVNDFQKGDIAEGYSVSREKKESFPLTVTSAQKNPTAFYLCASSIDPRTGFYYEQYFGPGTRLTVT.

J is TRBJ2-7 and V is TRBV11-2, with no clear D. Germline values: CDR1 SGHAT, CDR2 FQNNGV. The CDR3 runs 12 residues. Trimming left V 5 bases short and J 2 bases short, with 7 bases between. CDR3 DNA sequence: TGTGCCAGCAGCCTAACTGCCTACGAGCAGTACTTC. Amino acid sequence: CASSLTAYEQYF.

This clone was detected a few times. V gene TRBV28 combines with J gene TRBJ2-7, with 9 bases identical to TRBD1. The ends lost 6 bases at V and 3 bases at J; junction bases unmatched: 9. Per the germline V gene, CDR1 is MDHEN and CDR2 is SYDVKM. This CDR3 has 15 amino acids. The DNA for the CDR3 is TGTGCCAGCAGGGAAACCGGGACAGGGAACTACGAGCAGTACTTC. Its translation is CASRETGTGNYEQYF.

In DNA, the CDR3 is TGTGCCAGCAGCTTGACAGGGAGCGAGCAGTACTTC. This translates into CASSLTGSEQYF. The J gene is TRBJ2-7, the V gene TRBV11-2; 7 bases fit TRBD1. V shed 3 bases and J 6 bases; nucleotides not matched to a gene: 2. Germline CDR1 and CDR2: SGHAT and FQNNGV. This CDR3 has 12 amino acids.